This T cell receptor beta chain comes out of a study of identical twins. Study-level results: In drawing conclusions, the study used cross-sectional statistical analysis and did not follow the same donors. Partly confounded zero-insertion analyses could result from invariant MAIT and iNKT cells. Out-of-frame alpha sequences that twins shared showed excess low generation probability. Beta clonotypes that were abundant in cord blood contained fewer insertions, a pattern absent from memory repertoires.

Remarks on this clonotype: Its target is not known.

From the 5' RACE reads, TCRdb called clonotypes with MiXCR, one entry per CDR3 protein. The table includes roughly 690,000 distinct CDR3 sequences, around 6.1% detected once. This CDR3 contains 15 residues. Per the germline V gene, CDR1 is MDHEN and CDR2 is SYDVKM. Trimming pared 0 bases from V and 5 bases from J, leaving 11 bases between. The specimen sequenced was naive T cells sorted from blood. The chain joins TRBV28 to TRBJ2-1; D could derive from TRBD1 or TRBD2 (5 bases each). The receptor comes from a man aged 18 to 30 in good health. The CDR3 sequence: CASSLWRGEHNEQFF. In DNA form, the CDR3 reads TGTGCCAGCAGTTTATGGAGGGGCGAGCACAATGAGCAGTTCTTC.